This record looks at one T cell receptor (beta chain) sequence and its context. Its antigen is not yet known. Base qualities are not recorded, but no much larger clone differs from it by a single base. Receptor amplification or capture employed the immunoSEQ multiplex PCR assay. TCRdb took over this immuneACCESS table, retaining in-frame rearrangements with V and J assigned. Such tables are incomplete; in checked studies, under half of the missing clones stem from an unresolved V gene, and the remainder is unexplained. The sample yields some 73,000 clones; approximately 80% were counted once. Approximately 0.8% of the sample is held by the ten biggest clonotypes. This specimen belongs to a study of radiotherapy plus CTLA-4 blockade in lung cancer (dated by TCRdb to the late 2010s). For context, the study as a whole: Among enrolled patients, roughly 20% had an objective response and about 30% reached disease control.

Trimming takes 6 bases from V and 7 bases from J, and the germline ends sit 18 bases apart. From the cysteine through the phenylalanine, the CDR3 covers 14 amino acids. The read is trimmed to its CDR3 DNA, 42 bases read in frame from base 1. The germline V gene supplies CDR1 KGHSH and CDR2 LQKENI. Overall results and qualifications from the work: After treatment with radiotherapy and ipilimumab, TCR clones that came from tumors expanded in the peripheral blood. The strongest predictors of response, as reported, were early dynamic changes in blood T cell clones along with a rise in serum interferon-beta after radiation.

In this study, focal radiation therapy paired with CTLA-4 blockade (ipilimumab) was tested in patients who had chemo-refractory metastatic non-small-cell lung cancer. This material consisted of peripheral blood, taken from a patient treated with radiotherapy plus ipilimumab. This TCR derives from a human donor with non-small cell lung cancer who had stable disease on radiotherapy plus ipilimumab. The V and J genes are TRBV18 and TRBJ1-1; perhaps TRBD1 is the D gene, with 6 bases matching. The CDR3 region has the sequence CASSPRDNSFEAFF. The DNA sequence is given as TGTGCCAGCTCCCCCCGGGACAATTCGTTTGAAGCTTTCTTT.